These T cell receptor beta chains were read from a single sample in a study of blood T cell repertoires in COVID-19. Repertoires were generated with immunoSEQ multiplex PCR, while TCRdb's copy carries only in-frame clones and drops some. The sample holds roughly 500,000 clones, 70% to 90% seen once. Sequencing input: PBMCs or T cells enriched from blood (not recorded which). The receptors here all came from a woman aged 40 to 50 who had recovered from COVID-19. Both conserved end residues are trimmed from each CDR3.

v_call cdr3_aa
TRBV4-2 ASSTSLQENTEAF
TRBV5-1 ASSLATGTNEKLF
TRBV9 ASSAGRVANEKLF
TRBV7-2 ASSLFAESTDTQY
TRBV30 AWGAGDRQPQH
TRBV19 ASRRDSSWGTEAF
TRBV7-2 ASSLGLAVRGEQF
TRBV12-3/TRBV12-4 ASSLTLGTITF
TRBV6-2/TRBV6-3 ASSYPALRGSGYT
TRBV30 AWEIGQENYGYT
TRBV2 ASNKQGRETQY
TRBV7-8 ASSLALSGASTDTQY
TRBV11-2 ASSGPGSSGNTIY